A single sample is the source of the 31 T cell receptor beta chains below, sequenced in a study of human T cells and chemical hapten exposure. From the RACE reads, TCRdb called clonotypes with MiXCR, one entry per CDR3 protein. The sample has under 300,000 distinct CDR3 sequences, roughly 8% seen once. As for time point: pre-sensitization, week 0. Treatment: therapeutic diphenylcyclopropenone sensitization with weekly scalp DPC. Sequenced here: whole blood, sampled in connection with sensitization to the hapten diphenylcyclopropenone (DPC). Receptors were obtained from a man between 18 and 29 years old with alopecia areata. Some clones in this sample may be carry-over from other donors' samples.

This chain joins TRBV10-3 and TRBJ2-3; 10 positions match TRBD1. The CDR3 sequence is 16 residues long. CDR1 ENHRY and CDR2 SYGVKD come from the germline V gene. Losses at the gene ends were 2 bases for V and 4 bases for J; bases not matched to a gene: 6. CDR3 residues: CAISEPGTGVPDTQYF. CDR3 nucleotide sequence: TGTGCCATCAGTGAGCCCGGGACAGGGGTTCCAGATACGCAGTATTTT.

This clonotype was seen only a few times. DNA of the CDR3: TGTGCCAGCAACGGGGACAGTTCCCTCTCCTATAATTCACCCCTCCACTTT. Translated, it gives CASNGDSSLSYNSPLHF. This chain uses TRBV7-9 with TRBJ1-6, with 7 bases aligning to TRBD1. The germline V gene has CDR1 SEHNR and CDR2 FQNEAQ (reference sequence). This CDR3 region has 17 residues. V lost 7 bases to trimming and J lost 0 bases; unmatched junction nucleotides: 9.

At least ten counts were recorded for this clonotype. The CDR3 here is CASSPGQAGPYGYTF. The CDR3 region has the DNA TGCGCCAGCAGCCCGGGACAGGCTGGCCCCTATGGCTACACCTTC. The rearrangement uses TRBV5-1 and TRBJ1-2; 8 nucleotides match TRBD1. Germline assignment: CDR1 SGHRS and CDR2 YFSETQ. The CDR3 consists of 15 residues. V lost 4 bases and J lost 4; bases outside the gene matches: 9.

This clonotype came up a few times. The chain is built from TRBV5-1 and TRBJ1-6; the D is unclear. The CDR3 runs 14 residues. The germline gives CDR1 SGHRS, CDR2 YFSETQ. Deletions cut 0 bases from V and 7 bases from J, with 8 bases between. For the CDR3, the DNA is TGCGCCAGCAGCTTGGAAACAGAGAATTCACCCCTCCACTTT. Translating gives CASSLETENSPLHF. The whole variable domain, filled in from reference TRBV5-1 and TRBJ1-6, reads KAGVTQTPRYLIKTRGQQVTLSCSPISGHRSVSWYQQTPGQGLQFLFEYFSETQRNKGNFPGRFSGRQFSNSRSEMNVSTLELGDSALYLCASSLETENSPLHFGNGTRLTVT.

The chain recombines TRBV4-3 with TRBJ1-2; D is uncertain. Germline-derived CDR1 and CDR2 are LGHNA and YSLEER. The CDR3 spans 14 residues. V lost 1 base to trimming and J lost 3 bases, with 9 bases between them. The chain's CDR3 is CASSQASQDYGYTF. DNA for the CDR3: TGCGCCAGCAGCCAAGCCTCCCAGGACTATGGCTACACCTTC.

This clonotype was observed a few times. V and J are TRBV5-1 and TRBJ2-7; 10 nucleotides agree with TRBD1. The CDR3 has 15 residues. Germline CDR1 SGHRS, CDR2 YFSETQ. Trimming cost V 4 bases and J 7 bases; bases outside gene matches: 11. The DNA of the CDR3 is TGCGCCAGCAGCGAAGGGACAGGGGAGCTGGGGGAGCAGTACTTC. This translates into CASSEGTGELGEQYF.

This clonotype occurred a few times. The chain links TRBV6-5 to TRBJ2-7; no clear D. From germline, CDR1 is MNHEY and CDR2 SVGAGI. V was pared by 4 bases and J by 4 bases, with 11 bases between. The CDR3 is 13 residues long. The CDR3 is CASSSERAYEQYF. DNA of the CDR3: TGTGCCAGCAGTTCTGAAAGGGCGTACGAGCAGTACTTC.

The CDR3 loop reads CASSLLTARNQPQHF. The CDR3 DNA sequence: TGTGCCAGCTCACTACTGACTGCCCGCAATCAGCCCCAGCATTTT. The V and J genes are TRBV18 and TRBJ1-5; D gene unclear. The CDR3 extends over 15 amino acids. The germline CDR1 and CDR2 sequences are KGHSH and LQKENI. V lost 4 bases, J lost 2 bases, and 12 bases lay in between.

The V call is TRBV4-1, the J call TRBJ2-5, with unresolved D. Germline CDR1 reads MGHRA; CDR2 reads YSYEKL. The V gene lost 3 bases and the J gene lost 0 bases, with 8 bases spanning the gap. This CDR3 contains 14 residues. The CDR3, as DNA: TGCGCCAGCAGCCAGGAGCCTAACCAAGAGACCCAGTACTTC. It yields the protein CASSQEPNQETQYF.

The gene calls are TRBV7-8 and TRBJ2-5, with D perhaps matching TRBD1 or TRBD2 (6 bases each). The germline V and J ends were trimmed by 6 bases and 2 bases, with 22 bases remaining between them. The CDR3 is made up of 17 amino acids. The germline gives CDR1 SGHVS, CDR2 FQNEAQ. This chain's CDR3 is CASRLHRGADPQETQYF. CDR3 coding DNA: TGTGCCAGCAGGTTGCATAGGGGGGCGGATCCACAAGAGACCCAGTACTTC.

This sequence joins TRBV28 and TRBJ2-3, with TRBD2 identical over 8 bases. Losses at the gene ends were 7 bases for V and 0 bases for J; bases not matched to a gene: 15. CDR1 MDHEN and CDR2 SYDVKM come from the germline V gene. The CDR3 is 18 amino acids. CDR3 in amino acids: CASTRRRVGGESTDTQYF. In nucleotides, the CDR3 is TGTGCCAGCACCCGGAGACGCGTCGGGGGGGAAAGCACAGATACGCAGTATTTT.

This clonotype was recorded at least ten times. The chain joins TRBV29-1 to TRBJ2-4; 8 bases fit TRBD1. Trimming cost V 6 bases and J 1 base; bases outside gene matches: 14. Germline V gene sequence: CDR1 SQVTM, CDR2 ANQGSEA. The CDR3 is made up of 17 amino acids. CDR3 sequence: CSVENPHRGMAKNIQYF. DNA of the CDR3: TGCAGCGTCGAAAACCCCCACAGGGGGATGGCCAAAAACATTCAGTACTTC.

The rearrangement uses TRBV7-2 and TRBJ2-5; possibly TRBD2 for D (5 bases). The CDR3 consists of 17 residues. Trimming took 5 bases from V and 2 from J, leaving 21 bases between them. Germline CDR1 reads SGHTA; CDR2 reads FQGNSA. The CDR3: CASSLRTSFALQETQYF. The CDR3 DNA follows: TGTGCCAGCAGCCTCCGTACTAGTTTCGCATTGCAAGAGACCCAGTACTTC.

This clonotype was seen only a few times. The V gene is TRBV28, the J gene TRBJ1-2; D gene unclear. V was shortened by 6 bases and J by 6 bases, with 20 bases between the two germline ends. Per the germline V gene, CDR1 is MDHEN and CDR2 is SYDVKM. CDR3 length equals 15 residues. CDR3 residues: CASSWPGSLGNGYTF. The CDR3 DNA reads TGTGCCAGCAGCTGGCCCGGGAGTCTCGGTAATGGCTACACCTTC.

This clonotype showed up just a few times. The rearrangement uses TRBV5-1 and TRBJ1-1; perhaps TRBD1 as D (5 bases). CDR1 SGHRS and CDR2 YFSETQ come from the germline V gene. The CDR3 is made up of 14 amino acids. The V end was cut by 5 bases, the J end by 1 base, with 12 bases between. The CDR3 DNA reads TGCGCCAGCAGTCAGGGTAGAGGGAACACTGAAGCTTTCTTT. It is translated as CASSQGRGNTEAFF.

The chain links TRBV2 to TRBJ2-2, with TRBD1 identical over 11 bases. The V gene end was trimmed by 6 bases and the J gene end by 6 bases; junction bases not matched to a gene: 3. CDR3 size: 14 residues. Germline CDR1 reads SNHLY; CDR2 reads FYNNEI. The CDR3 nucleotides read TGTGCCAGCAGAGTGGGACAGGGGGCCGGGGAGCTGTTTTTT. Translating it yields CASRVGQGAGELFF.

The V gene is TRBV4-3, the J gene TRBJ2-2; D may be TRBD2 (5 bases). This CDR3 has 16 amino acids. Germline CDR1 is LGHNA and CDR2 is YSLEER. V was shortened by 1 base and J by 1 base, with 10 bases between the two germline ends. The CDR3 region is CASSQGGRVNTGELFF. The CDR3 nucleotides are TGCGCCAGCAGCCAAGGTGGGAGAGTGAACACCGGGGAGCTGTTTTTT.

This clonotype was seen many times. This chain links TRBV29-1 with TRBJ1-2, with D unclear. The CDR3 is made up of 12 amino acids. Germline V gene data show CDR1 as SQVTM and CDR2 as ANQGSEA. V was shortened by 0 bases and J by 8 bases, with 10 bases between the two germline ends. CDR3 sequence (DNA): TGCAGCGTTGAAGAGTCCACGAACGGCTACACCTTC. Protein: CSVEESTNGYTF.

This clonotype was recorded a few times. The V call is TRBV6-2 or TRBV6-3, the J call TRBJ2-2; TRBD1 or TRBD2 may be the D gene (6 bases each). In germline, CDR1 is MNHEY, CDR2 SVGEGT. Trimming took off 0 bases at V and 7 bases at J, with 12 bases between the two ends. This CDR3 region has 15 residues. CDR3 coding DNA: TGTGCCAGCAGTTACTCGATAGGGGGGAGCGGGGAGCTGTTTTTT. Translating it yields CASSYSIGGSGELFF.

The gene calls are TRBV7-2 and TRBJ2-2; possibly TRBD1 or TRBD2 for D (6 bases each). Germline V gene sequence: CDR1 SGHTA, CDR2 FQGNSA. The V end was cut by 1 base, the J end by 5 bases, with 17 bases between. This CDR3 comprises 17 residues. The CDR3 nucleotides read TGTGCCAGCAGCTTAGGTTGGGGGGCGCCTGGGACCGGGGAGCTGTTTTTT. It yields the protein CASSLGWGAPGTGELFF.

The rearrangement uses TRBV5-5 and TRBJ1-5, with 7 bases aligning to TRBD1. In germline, CDR1 is SGHKS, CDR2 YYEKEE (reference sequence). The CDR3 is 17 amino acids. V lost 3 bases and J lost 6; bases outside the gene matches: 15. CDR3 nucleotide sequence: TGTGCCAGCAGCTGGGCCTCTCTGACAGGGAGGGCTCAGCCCCAGCATTTT. Amino acids: CASSWASLTGRAQPQHF.

V usage is TRBV12-5 and J usage is TRBJ1-6; 7 nucleotides agree with TRBD1. This CDR3 contains 13 residues. Germline V gene lookup returns CDR1 LGHNT and CDR2 FRNRAP. V dropped 7 bases and J dropped 6; count of bases not matched to a gene: 3. CDR3 amino acids: CASARDSNSPLHF. The CDR3 DNA reads TGTGCTAGTGCCCGGGACAGTAATTCACCCCTCCACTTT.

This clonotype was observed a handful of times. The chain carries TRBV25-1 and TRBJ1-4, with 7 bases aligning to TRBD1. Germline assignment: CDR1 MGHDK and CDR2 SYGVNS. Unmatched junction bases numbered 17, after V lost 4 bases and J lost 0 bases. This CDR3 is built from 20 residues. The CDR3 sequence is CASSALPGTAFHATNEKLFF. The CDR3 DNA sequence: TGTGCCAGCAGTGCCCTTCCCGGGACAGCTTTCCATGCAACTAATGAAAAACTGTTTTTT. The variable domain in full, with the rest retrieved from reference TRBV25-1 and TRBJ1-4, is EADIYQTPRYLVIGTGKKITLECSQTMGHDKMYWYQQDPGMELHLIHYSYGVNSTEKGDLSSESTVSRIRTEHFPLTLESARPSHTSQYLCASSALPGTAFHATNEKLFFGSGTQLSVL.

The rearrangement joins TRBV7-9 to TRBJ2-1, with D perhaps TRBD1 or TRBD2 (6 bases each). The CDR3 totals 14 residues. V gave up 11 bases and J gave up 2 bases, with 16 bases separating them. CDR1 SEHNR and CDR2 FQNEAQ come from the germline V gene (reference sequence). The CDR3 here is CAGSRGQPYNEQFF. CDR3 DNA sequence: TGTGCCGGATCCCGGGGGCAGCCCTACAATGAGCAGTTCTTC.

The chain uses TRBV7-6 and TRBJ2-7, with a possible D match to TRBD1 (5 bases). CDR3 length equals 13 residues. The V end lost 1 base, the J end lost 5 bases, and 9 bases lay between the germline ends. The V gene's germline CDR1 is SGHVS and CDR2 FNYEAQ. Written as DNA, the CDR3 is TGTGCCAGCAGCTTAGAAGGGGATCACGAGCAGTACTTC. The encoded protein is CASSLEGDHEQYF.

This clonotype has a count of ten or more. V and J are TRBV6-2 or TRBV6-3 and TRBJ2-7; D might be TRBD1 (6 bases). This CDR3 spans 13 amino acids. Germline V CDR1 and CDR2: MNHEY, SVGEGT. V was trimmed by 6 bases and J by 2 bases, leaving 11 bases between them. CDR3 coding DNA: TGTGCCAGCAGAAGGACAGATACCTACGAGCAGTACGTC. It codes for CASRRTDTYEQYV.

This clonotype was detected a few times. The chain joins TRBV5-1 to TRBJ1-1; D gene ambiguous. Germline V gene lookup returns CDR1 SGHRS and CDR2 YFSETQ. This CDR3 is 13 amino acids long. V was pared by 5 bases and J by 5 bases, with 13 bases between. CDR3 region: CASSEGSGTEAFF. The CDR3 DNA is TGCGCCAGCAGTGAGGGAAGCGGTACTGAAGCTTTCTTT.

This clonotype has a count of ten or more. The genes are TRBV4-3 and TRBJ1-4; maybe TRBD1 (5 bases). This CDR3 comprises 18 residues. The germline CDR1 and CDR2 sequences are LGHNA and YSLEER. The V gene lost 0 bases and the J gene lost 4 bases, with 18 bases spanning the gap. The CDR3 spells CASSQDSLSGRSNEKLFF. DNA of the CDR3: TGCGCCAGCAGCCAAGATAGCCTATCGGGACGGAGTAATGAAAAACTGTTTTTT.

This clonotype was found many times. The J gene is TRBJ1-4, the V gene TRBV3-1; D gene uncertain. Per germline, CDR1 LGHDT and CDR2 YNNKEL (reference sequence). The CDR3 spans 15 residues. Trimming took 4 bases from V and 0 from J, leaving 9 bases between them. CDR3 in DNA: TGTGCCAGCAGCCTGGGTTTTGCAACTAATGAAAAACTGTTTTTT. Protein: CASSLGFATNEKLFF.

This clonotype was picked up many times. This chain connects TRBV9 to TRBJ2-2; the D is unclear. The CDR3 covers 18 residues. CDR1 is SGDLS and CDR2 is YYNGEE in the germline V gene. V lost 0 bases and J 0 bases, leaving 15 bases between the germline ends. The CDR3 region has the DNA TGTGCCAGCAGCGTAGACGAGGCTTACGTCGCGAACACCGGGGAGCTGTTTTTT. Amino acid sequence: CASSVDEAYVANTGELFF.

The CDR3 bases are TGTGCCAGCAGTCTAACGGACAACTCCTACAATGAGCAGTTCTTC. The encoded protein is CASSLTDNSYNEQFF. The chain recombines TRBV28 with TRBJ2-1, with D tentatively TRBD1 (5 bases). The CDR3 contains 15 residues. Germline V gene sequence: CDR1 MDHEN, CDR2 SYDVKM. Trimming took off 5 bases at V and 0 bases at J, with 11 bases between the two ends.